This entry is about one TCR beta chain. No antigen is known for it. No quality values exist for individual bases; no much larger clone is one base distant. This entry is derived from a study of T cell responses to AZD1222 COVID-19 vaccine (dated by TCRdb to the early 2020s). At the level of the whole study: A total of about 250 trial participants underwent TCR sequencing, of whom roughly 210 had received two doses of AZD1222 and approximately 26 had received two doses of the MenACWY control vaccine. Trial participants were enrolled by age into 18-55, 56-69 and 70-plus year subgroups, with roughly 150, 30 and 60 TCR-sequenced participants respectively.

The CDR3 regions of human TCRbeta chains were analyzed by immunosequencing. The study's processing was this. TCRs in the repertoires were matched against a reference library of SARS-CoV-2-specific TCRs that had been generated with the MIRA antigen-specificity platform. Breadth was defined as the fraction of unique TCRs that were SARS-CoV-2-associated, and depth was defined as the fraction of total T cells that were SARS-CoV-2-associated. Each spike-specific TCR was assigned to its reactive spike region and to a CD4 or CD8 class using the MIRA data. Log10-transformed breadth and depth values were compared by one-way ANOVA with Sidak's multiple comparisons tests. Sourced from immuneACCESS, this table was stored by TCRdb with only in-frame sequences that have V and J called. A share of the clones is absent; for the studies checked, an unresolved V gene accounts for under half, and the remainder has no known explanation. V and J calls and clone size are copied from that table; D and trimming were computed from the DNA. In this sample the table shows some 120,000 clones, around 90% of which occur a single time. The biggest ten clones account for roughly 4.2% of the sample.

V gives up 6 bases and J gives up 10 bases, and the segment between their germline ends measures 10 bases. The CDR3 runs 12 amino acids, cysteine and phenylalanine included. Left in the record is the CDR3 DNA by itself, 36 bases read in frame from the first base. The germline V gene supplies CDR1 MDHEN and CDR2 SYDVKM. Findings and caveats that apply to the study as a whole: Most participants were white British and females outnumbered males, and the authors suggested that clonal diversity may have been underestimated. After two AZD1222 doses, both the breadth and the depth of spike-specific TCRs were significantly higher than at day 0 and than in MenACWY recipients. The 56-69-year group was small, and its depth increase did not reach significance, likely because of low power. Conclusions about previously exposed vaccinees were limited because only six AZD1222 recipients were SARS-CoV-2 seropositive at baseline. The whole spike protein was spanned by vaccine-associated CD4 TCRs, and dominant responses were seen in regions 160-218 and 743-854. Because no day 14 peak-response samples were available, repertoires were characterized only after the peak T cell response. Reportedly, close to half of the unique spike-specific TCRs recognized epitopes lying outside the regions that are mutated in the B.1.351 and B.1.1.7 variants.

The sample's time point, from its label and the paper: about 28 days (+/-7) after the second vaccine dose. In the paper's terms, the treatment or condition label means: meningococcal conjugate vaccine given as trial control. Vaccinee samples were obtained from the UK trials COV001 and COV002, which included a single-blind randomized controlled phase 2/3 trial of AZD1222 (ChAdOx1 nCoV-19) in healthy adults. For TCRbeta chain sequencing, PBMC samples were collected from trial participants at day 0 and at day 28 after the second dose. The clonotype originates from an adult who received the MenACWY meningococcal vaccine as a control. The sequencing here drew on peripheral blood, taken 28 days after the second dose of the MenACWY control vaccine. The sequence is built from TRBV28 and TRBJ1-6, with no reliable assignment of the D segment. For the CDR3, the sequence is CASRNSGSPLHF. The sequence in DNA is TGTGCCAGCAGAAACTCTGGCTCACCCCTCCACTTT.